What follows are 30 T cell receptor beta chains derived from one specimen sequenced in a study of vaccination effects on CD4 cells after COVID-19. Researchers isolated CD4+ T cells once roughly ten days of culture had elapsed. TCRdb's copy holds only in-frame clones and misses some; the assay was immunoSEQ multiplex PCR. This sample has approximately 45,000 clones, with roughly three quarters found just once. No cognate antigen is known for these TCRs. Sequenced material: CD4+ T cells from PBMCs cultured without peptide, taken before COVID-19 vaccination. Receptors were obtained from a human donor who had a prior SARS-CoV-2 infection.

This clone was found once. This chain uses TRBV10-3 with TRBJ2-3; no firm D call. The CDR3 consists of 13 residues. V was cut by 2 bases and J by 6 bases, with 9 bases left in between. Looked up from germline, CDR1 is ENHRY and CDR2 is SYGVKD. In DNA, the CDR3 is TGTGCCATCAGTGAGCATGACGGGGATACGCAGTATTTT. It yields the protein CAISEHDGDTQYF.

The chain combines TRBV12-3 or TRBV12-4 with TRBJ1-4, with D unclear. Trimming took 0 bases from V and 7 from J, leaving 6 bases between them. The CDR3 spans 13 residues. CDR3 protein: CASSLASREKLFF. Here the CDR3 DNA reads TGTGCCAGCAGTTTAGCCTCGCGTGAAAAACTGTTTTTT.

The rearrangement links TRBV6-1 to TRBJ2-2; unclear D gene. CDR3 length: 16 amino acids. CDR1 and CDR2 (germline): MNHNS, SASEGT. V lost 2 bases and J lost 3, with 13 bases in between. The CDR3 coding sequence is TGTGCCAGCAGTGAACCCGCCATGCAGTACACCGGGGAGCTGTTTTTT. Residues: CASSEPAMQYTGELFF.

This clone was observed a single time. The V gene is TRBV5-1, the J gene TRBJ2-3; D is uncertain. V was cut by 0 bases and J by 2 bases, with 10 bases left in between. The germline V gene encodes CDR1 SGHRS and CDR2 YFSETQ. The CDR3 length is 15 residues. The CDR3, as DNA: TGCGCCAGCAGCTTGGTCCCTAGTCCCACAGATACGCAGTATTTT. The encoded protein is CASSLVPSPTDTQYF.

The sample holds a few counts of this clone. J is TRBJ1-2 and V is TRBV6-5, with 9 bases identical to TRBD1. With 6 bases clipped from V and 9 bases from J, the junction kept 11 bases outside the gene matches. Germline V gene lookup returns CDR1 MNHEY and CDR2 SVGAGI. CDR3 length: 14 residues. CDR3 bases: TGTGCCAGCAGACAGACTCGGGACAGGGAACGCTACACCTTC. It codes for CASRQTRDRERYTF.

V is TRBV29-1 and J is TRBJ2-3, with D uncertain. V was pared by 5 bases and J by 6 bases, with 12 bases between. Germline assignment: CDR1 SQVTM and CDR2 ANQGSEA. This CDR3 spans 12 amino acids. CDR3 nucleotides: TGCAGCGTTAAGGATGATAGCGATACGCAGTATTTT. It is translated as CSVKDDSDTQYF.

V and J are TRBV3-1 (or the pseudogene TRBV3-2) and TRBJ2-5, with 7 bases lining up with TRBD1. CDR1 is LGHDT and CDR2 is YNNKEL in the germline V gene (reference sequence). The CDR3 length is 13 residues. The J segment lost 6 bases and the V segment lost 4 bases, leaving 5 bases of the junction unmatched. The CDR3 DNA follows: TGTGCCAGCAGCCTTGGGACAGCGAAGACCCAGTACTTC. This gives the protein CASSLGTAKTQYF.

This clone showed up just a few times. The rearrangement links TRBV20-1 to TRBJ1-2; D gene uncertain. The CDR3 totals 11 residues. The germline gives CDR1 DFQATT, CDR2 SNEGSKA (reference sequence). V lost 5 bases to trimming and J lost 4 bases, with 8 bases between them. The CDR3 is CSAWTRYGYTF. The CDR3 region has the DNA TGCAGTGCTTGGACCCGCTATGGCTACACCTTC.

This chain links TRBV24-1 with TRBJ2-2; D might be TRBD2 (6 bases). CDR3 length: 14 amino acids. Germline values: CDR1 KGHDR, CDR2 SFDVKD. V lost 5 bases and J 5 bases, leaving 11 bases between the germline ends. The CDR3 spells CATSVQGGTGELFF. The CDR3 DNA follows: TGTGCCACCAGTGTTCAGGGAGGAACCGGGGAGCTGTTTTTT.

The rearrangement uses TRBV7-2 and TRBJ2-5, with 8 bases matching TRBD2. CDR1 and CDR2 from the germline V gene are SGHTA and FQGNSA. The J segment lost 0 bases and the V segment lost 3 bases, leaving 3 bases of the junction unmatched. CDR3 length equals 15 residues. The CDR3 loop reads CASSFRGGHQETQYF. CDR3 DNA sequence: TGTGCCAGCAGCTTTCGCGGGGGGCACCAAGAGACCCAGTACTTC.

The rearrangement uses TRBV25-1 and TRBJ2-1; the match to TRBD2 covers 7 bases. Germline-derived CDR1 and CDR2 are MGHDK and SYGVNS. The trim removed 1 base at V and 2 bases at J, leaving 5 bases unmatched. There are 16 residues in the CDR3. DNA for the CDR3: TGTGCCAGCAGTGAATTGGGAGGGGTCGCCTACAATGAGCAGTTCTTC. Its translation: CASSELGGVAYNEQFF.

This clone was counted between two and nine times. The rearrangement uses TRBV11-2 and TRBJ1-1; tentative D call: TRBD1 (5 bases). The germline V gene has CDR1 SGHAT and CDR2 FQNNGV. This CDR3 comprises 12 residues. Trimming removed 2 bases from V and 4 bases from J, with 5 bases in between. In DNA form, the CDR3 reads TGTGCCAGCAGCTTAAGGGGCACTGAAGCTTTCTTT. Protein sequence: CASSLRGTEAFF.

V is TRBV5-4 and J is TRBJ2-7; 12 bases agree with TRBD2. The CDR3 has 14 residues. Germline V gives CDR1 SGHNT, CDR2 YYREEE (reference sequence). The V segment lost 4 bases and the J segment 2 bases; nucleotides outside the gene matches: 1. The CDR3 DNA follows: TGTGCCAGCAGCGCTAGCGGGAGGGCCTACGAGCAGTACTTC. Translation gives CASSASGRAYEQYF.

This chain joins TRBV28 and TRBJ1-4, with D unresolved. Germline V gene sequence: CDR1 MDHEN, CDR2 SYDVKM. The CDR3 has 14 residues. V was shortened by 4 bases and J by 2 bases, with 8 bases between the two germline ends. The CDR3 nucleotides read TGTGCCAGCAGTTCAGGCGGTACTAATGAAAAACTGTTTTTT. It encodes CASSSGGTNEKLFF.

This clone has just one count. J is TRBJ2-1 and V is TRBV5-1; perhaps D is TRBD1 or TRBD2 (7 bases each). V shed 5 bases and J shed 7 bases, with 22 bases lying between them. Germline-derived CDR1 and CDR2 are SGHRS and YFSETQ. The CDR3 runs to 16 residues. The CDR3 here is CASSAQGGGPWNEQFF. In DNA, the CDR3 is TGCGCCAGCAGTGCCCAGGGGGGAGGGCCTTGGAATGAGCAGTTCTTC. Using reference TRBV5-1 and TRBJ2-1 for the parts outside the CDR3, the full variable domain is KAGVTQTPRYLIKTRGQQVTLSCSPISGHRSVSWYQQTPGQGLQFLFEYFSETQRNKGNFPGRFSGRQFSNSRSEMNVSTLELGDSALYLCASSAQGGGPWNEQFFGPGTRLTVL.

This sequence joins TRBV6-6 and TRBJ2-1; 7 bases line up with TRBD1. This CDR3 region has 12 residues. Germline CDR1 MNHNY, CDR2 SVGAGI (reference sequence). V dropped 2 bases and J dropped 12; count of bases not matched to a gene: 4. The chain's CDR3 is CASSYEAGGQFF. DNA for the CDR3: TGTGCCAGCAGTTACGAGGCAGGGGGGCAGTTCTTC.

The rearrangement joins TRBV4-2 to TRBJ2-3; either TRBD1 or TRBD2 may fit D (5 bases each). V shed 5 bases and J shed 4 bases, with 13 bases lying between them. The CDR3 spans 14 residues. Germline V gives CDR1 LGHNA, CDR2 YNFKEQ. The CDR3 DNA reads as TGTGCCAGCAGCGACGGGACCGAAGCAGATACGCAGTATTTT. This encodes CASSDGTEADTQYF.

This clone has more than one count but fewer than ten. This chain links TRBV9 with TRBJ1-4; 9 bases fit TRBD1. Per germline, CDR1 SGDLS and CDR2 YYNGEE. With 4 bases clipped from V and 3 bases from J, the junction kept 13 bases outside the gene matches. The CDR3 is 18 residues long. The CDR3 DNA reads as TGTGCCAGCAGCACCCGTCCCGGGACAGGGACGGCTAATGAAAAACTGTTTTTT. Translated: CASSTRPGTGTANEKLFF. Looking up the rest from reference TRBV9 and TRBJ1-4 gives the full variable domain: DSGVTQTPKHLITATGQRVTLRCSPRSGDLSVYWYQQSLDQGLQFLIQYYNGEERAKGNILERFSAQQFPDLHSELNLSSLELGDSALYFCASSTRPGTGTANEKLFFGSGTQLSVL.

This chain links TRBV7-2 with TRBJ2-1, with 7 bases matching TRBD2. V lost 1 base and J lost 4; bases outside the gene matches: 4. The length of the CDR3 is 15 residues. The V gene's germline CDR1 is SGHTA and CDR2 FQGNSA. CDR3 protein: CASSLGPAGYNEQFF. CDR3 nucleotides: TGTGCCAGCAGCTTAGGGCCAGCGGGGTACAATGAGCAGTTCTTC.

The chain recombines TRBV9 with TRBJ1-3; a possible D gene is TRBD1 (6 bases). CDR1 and CDR2 (germline): SGDLS, YYNGEE. V was shortened by 4 bases and J by 1 base, with 15 bases between the two germline ends. This CDR3 is built from 16 residues. The CDR3 is CASSPGGGWSGNTIYF. CDR3 in DNA: TGTGCCAGCAGCCCCGGGGGGGGCTGGTCTGGAAACACCATATATTTT.

The V gene is TRBV12-3 or TRBV12-4, the J gene TRBJ2-2; D is possibly TRBD2 (5 bases). V lost 6 bases and J lost 5, with 10 bases in between. This CDR3 region has 13 residues. The CDR3 nucleotides read TGTGCCAGCAGCCGGAGGAGGACCGGGGAGCTGTTTTTT. Protein sequence: CASSRRRTGELFF.

CDR3 coding DNA: TGTGCCAGTAGTACGCGCAGGGCTGCGACAGATACGCAGTATTTT. As protein: CASSTRRAATDTQYF. The chain combines TRBV19 with TRBJ2-3, with a tentative D call TRBD1 (5 bases). From germline, CDR1 is LNHDA and CDR2 SQIVND (reference sequence). This CDR3 spans 15 amino acids. Trimming cost V 4 bases and J 3 bases, with 14 bases left between them.

The gene calls are TRBV3-1 (or the pseudogene TRBV3-2) and TRBJ2-2; 7 nucleotides agree with TRBD1. V lost 3 bases and J lost 1; bases outside the gene matches: 5. This CDR3 comprises 16 residues. CDR1 and CDR2 (germline): LGHDT, YNNKEL (reference sequence). The CDR3 sequence is CASSHGRQGNTGELFF. The CDR3, as DNA: TGTGCCAGCAGCCACGGTAGACAGGGGAACACCGGGGAGCTGTTTTTT.

V usage is TRBV5-1 and J usage is TRBJ2-5; TRBD1 matches 8 bases. This CDR3 comprises 16 residues. Germline trimming cut 2 bases from V and 2 bases from J; bases unmatched to any gene: 8. Germline V gives CDR1 SGHRS, CDR2 YFSETQ. The CDR3 DNA is TGCGCCAGCAGCTTTGACAGGGGATGGGGGCAAGAGACCCAGTACTTC. Protein sequence: CASSFDRGWGQETQYF.

The rearrangement joins TRBV27 to TRBJ2-1; 7 bases are shared with TRBD1. The CDR3 sequence is 14 residues long. V lost 5 bases to trimming and J lost 5 bases; unmatched junction nucleotides: 6. CDR1 and CDR2 (germline): MNHEY, SMNVEV (reference sequence). CDR3 region: CASSPGQADNEQFF. DNA for the CDR3: TGTGCCAGCAGTCCCGGACAGGCAGACAATGAGCAGTTCTTC.

The chain combines TRBV10-3 with TRBJ2-1, with 9 bases fitting TRBD2. Losses at the gene ends were 8 bases for V and 5 bases for J; bases not matched to a gene: 19. The CDR3 totals 18 residues. Germline values: CDR1 ENHRY, CDR2 SYGVKD. CDR3 sequence reads: CAIATGGTSRSPNNEQFF. For the CDR3, the DNA is TGTGCCATCGCTACCGGAGGGACTAGCAGATCTCCTAACAATGAGCAGTTCTTC.

V usage is TRBV6-6 and J usage is TRBJ1-2; D is perhaps TRBD1 (5 bases). The CDR3 sequence is 13 residues long. Germline V gene lookup returns CDR1 MNHNY and CDR2 SVGAGI (reference sequence). The germline V and J ends were trimmed by 5 bases and 5 bases, with 12 bases remaining between them. The CDR3 bases are TGTGCCAGCAGTACGGACAAGACATATGGCTACACCTTC. This translates into CASSTDKTYGYTF.

This clone was picked up one time. J is TRBJ1-3 and V is TRBV6-6, with unresolved D. V lost 6 bases and J lost 9, with 15 bases in between. Germline V gives CDR1 MNHNY, CDR2 SVGAGI (reference sequence). The CDR3 is made up of 13 amino acids. CDR3 nucleotides: TGTGCCAGCAGCCCCGGGTCGACCTCCACCATATATTTT. This gives the protein CASSPGSTSTIYF.

The rearrangement uses TRBV19 and TRBJ2-7, with unresolved D. Trimming cost V 3 bases and J 0 bases, with 9 bases left between them. CDR3 length: 14 amino acids. Germline CDR1 reads LNHDA; CDR2 reads SQIVND (reference sequence). CDR3 sequence (DNA): TGTGCCAGTAGTATTTCCGGGCCCTCCTACGAGCAGTACTTC. Protein product: CASSISGPSYEQYF.

The rearrangement uses TRBV5-3 and TRBJ2-1; D might be TRBD1 (5 bases). TRBV5-3 is an ORF; its function is uncertain. Trimming stripped 1 base from V and 6 bases from J, with 14 bases between. This CDR3 spans 15 amino acids. The CDR3 here is CARSLCDSRINEQFF. As DNA, the CDR3 is TGTGCCAGAAGCTTGTGTGACAGCCGCATCAATGAGCAGTTCTTC.